This TCR beta chain is from a study of cytomegalovirus exposure and HLA in healthy donors. The overall study: Out of 150 million to 200 million T cells, an earlier analysis found about 120 million unique TCR beta sequences in total.

This CDR3 spans 14 amino acids. Study-wide points: A later look showed TCR association rates differing by HLA locus, highest for DRB1 and lowest for HLA-C.

In the case of this clone: Its antigen is not known.

PCR was performed using 60 Vbeta and 13 Jbeta primers. The data were produced by immunoSEQ multiplex PCR, yet TCRdb's version contains in-frame clones alone and is incomplete. Of about 150,000 clones in the sample, roughly four fifths are singletons; the top ten hold about 5.2%. The J gene is TRBJ1-6, the V gene TRBV21-1; the table's D call, TRBD1, was not checked against the DNA. TRBV21-1 is termed a pseudogene. The receptor was isolated from a man in his thirties or forties in good health and CMV-seropositive. The source material was PBMCs. CDR3 protein: CASSNRDGNSPLHF. The CDR3 DNA reads TGTGCCAGCAGCAACAGGGATGGTAATTCACCCCTCCACTTT.